The next 30 T cell receptor beta chains were all read from a single sample in a study of T cells in Graves' hyperthyroidism and ophthalmopathy. What was amplified from RNA transcripts were TCR beta CDR3 regions. When the TCR CDR3 underwent first-round RT-PCR, the HTBI primer set was used. One entry per CDR3 protein, called by TCRdb with MiXCR from the multiplex PCR reads. The repertoire includes about 840,000 distinct CDR3 sequences, over 35% of them detected once, and roughly 8.3% sits in the top ten. What was sequenced was blood. These receptors all come from a man younger than 30 with Graves' hyperthyroidism.

The chain joins TRBV13 to TRBJ2-7; 8 bases agree with TRBD2. Germline CDR1 is PRHDT and CDR2 is FYEKMQ (reference sequence). J was trimmed by 0 bases and V by 5 bases; bases with no gene match: 6. This CDR3 has 15 residues. The CDR3 nucleotides read TGTGCCAGCAGCCAGAGCGGGGGCCTCTCCTACGAGCAGTACTTC. Translation gives CASSQSGGLSYEQYF.

This clonotype occurred a few times. The chain employs TRBV12-3 or TRBV12-4 and TRBJ2-7, with TRBD1 matching over 8 bases. Trimming at V came to 1 base and at J to 3 bases, leaving 5 bases not matched to a gene. The CDR3 contains 15 residues. DNA for the CDR3: TGTGCCAGCAGTTTAGTAGCGGACAGGGACTACGAGCAGTACTTC. Its protein is CASSLVADRDYEQYF.

This clonotype came up a few times. The chain has TRBV11-3 and TRBJ1-1; 11 nucleotides line up with TRBD1. The trim removed 5 bases at V and 2 bases at J, leaving 7 bases unmatched. CDR3 size: 16 residues. Germline V gene sequence: CDR1 SGHNT, CDR2 YENEEA. The CDR3 nucleotides read TGTGCCAGCAGCACGGGACAGGGGGAGGTAAACACTGAAGCTTTCTTT. Amino acid sequence: CASSTGQGEVNTEAFF.

This clonotype was seen a single time. This rearrangement joins TRBV24-1 to TRBJ2-2, with TRBD1 matching 11 bases. The ends lost 2 bases at V and 2 bases at J; junction bases unmatched: 3. The length of the CDR3 is 17 residues. The V gene's germline CDR1 is KGHDR and CDR2 SFDVKD. The CDR3 sequence: CATSDSGQGGNTGELFF. The CDR3 DNA reads TGTGCCACCAGTGATTCGGGACAGGGGGGTAACACCGGGGAGCTGTTTTTT.

A note on this clonotype: Being one base from a much bigger clone, this may be a read error. This chain uses TRBV7-2 with TRBJ1-1; TRBD1 is a possible D gene (5 bases). The CDR3 spans 14 residues. Germline CDR1 reads SGHTA; CDR2 reads FQGNSA. CDR3 nucleotide sequence: TGTGCCGGCAGCGGAAACCAGGGTCTAATTGAAGCTTTCTTT. Translating gives CAGSGNQGLIEAFF. Complete variable domain (other parts from reference TRBV7-2 and TRBJ1-1): GAGVSQSPSNKVTEKGKDVELRCDPISGHTALYWYRQSLGQGLEFLIYFQGNSAPDKSGLPSDRFSAERTGGSVSTLTIQRTQQEDSAVYLCAGSGNQGLIEAFFGQGTRLTVV.

This clonotype was detected many times. CDR3 sequence: CASSLHQNTEAFF. CDR3 DNA: TGTGCCAGCAGCTTACACCAGAACACTGAAGCTTTCTTT. The chain links TRBV7-9 to TRBJ1-1; D is unclear. Between the trimmed V and J ends, which lost 2 bases and 1 base, there was a span of 5 bases. Germline CDR1 reads SEHNR; CDR2 reads FQNEAQ (reference sequence). This CDR3 region has 13 residues.

This clonotype was seen a few times. The chain employs TRBV19 and TRBJ1-4; TRBD1 is a possible D gene (5 bases). The CDR3 extends over 14 amino acids. The V end was cut by 7 bases, the J end by 4 bases, with 13 bases between. Germline-derived CDR1 and CDR2 are LNHDA and SQIVND (reference sequence). CDR3 amino acids: CASTPGRFNEKLFF. For the CDR3, the DNA is TGTGCCAGTACCCCGGGACGATTTAATGAAAAACTGTTTTTT.

On this clonotype itself: Just one base apart from a much larger clone, this may be a read error. This chain uses TRBV5-1 with TRBJ1-6; 9 nucleotides align to TRBD1. Germline V gene sequence: CDR1 SGHRS, CDR2 YFSETQ. The J segment lost 11 bases and the V segment lost 6 bases, leaving 9 bases of the junction unmatched. This CDR3 spans 14 amino acids. As DNA, the CDR3 is TGCGCCAGCACTATTGGACAGGGGAATCCACCCCTCCACTTT. Translated, it gives CASTIGQGNPPLHF.

This clonotype was detected only a few times. The J gene is TRBJ1-1, the V gene TRBV7-8; D unresolved. The germline CDR1 and CDR2 sequences are SGHVS and FQNEAQ. Trimming pared 5 bases from V and 0 bases from J, leaving 7 bases between. This CDR3 region has 13 residues. The CDR3 loop reads CASSTDLNTEAFF. CDR3 nucleotides: TGTGCCAGCAGCACGGACCTGAACACTGAAGCTTTCTTT.

This clonotype was found a few times. The V gene is TRBV2, the J gene TRBJ1-3, with D possibly being TRBD1 (5 bases). This CDR3 has 16 residues. Germline assignment: CDR1 SNHLY and CDR2 FYNNEI. V shed 6 bases and J shed 5 bases, with 20 bases lying between them. The CDR3 loop reads CASSLSLGQGRNTIYF. The DNA for the CDR3 is TGTGCCAGCAGCCTATCACTGGGGCAGGGAAGAAACACCATATATTTT. Full variable domain (outside the CDR3, taken from reference TRBV2 and TRBJ1-3): EPEVTQTPSHQVTQMGQEVILRCVPISNHLYFYWYRQILGQKVEFLVSFYNNEISEKSEIFDDQFSVERPDGSNFTLKIRSTKLEDSAMYFCASSLSLGQGRNTIYFGEGSWLTVV.

This chain joins TRBV9 and TRBJ2-2, with a possible D match to TRBD2 (5 bases). This CDR3 is built from 14 residues. The germline V gene encodes CDR1 SGDLS and CDR2 YYNGEE. Between the trimmed V and J ends, which lost 2 bases and 13 bases, there was a span of 18 bases. The CDR3 sequence is CASSVSTGKVGLFF. Written as DNA, the CDR3 is TGTGCCAGCAGCGTGTCGACCGGGAAAGTTGGGCTGTTTTTT.

The rearrangement joins TRBV10-3 to TRBJ1-5; a possible D gene is TRBD1 (6 bases). Germline CDR1 and CDR2: ENHRY and SYGVKD. The CDR3 sequence is 13 residues long. Trimming removed 7 bases from V and 4 bases from J, with 11 bases in between. This CDR3 reads CAIKGDMNQPQHF. The CDR3, as DNA: TGTGCCATCAAGGGGGATATGAATCAGCCCCAGCATTTT.

This clonotype was counted a few times. V usage is TRBV7-9 and J usage is TRBJ2-7, with TRBD2 as a possible D gene (6 bases). From germline, CDR1 is SEHNR and CDR2 FQNEAQ (reference sequence). The CDR3 length is 15 residues. Deletions cut 6 bases from V and 3 bases from J, with 18 bases between. In nucleotides, the CDR3 is TGTGCCAGCAGTTGGGGGGATCTAGATCGCTACGAGCAGTACTTC. Its translation: CASSWGDLDRYEQYF.

The chain has TRBV11-1 and TRBJ1-1, with 7 bases aligning to TRBD1. This CDR3 contains 16 residues. Germline CDR1 is SGHAT and CDR2 is FQDESV (reference sequence). The V and J ends lost 4 bases and 1 base, in that order; junction bases with no gene match: 9. The CDR3 region is CASSSTGAYQNTEAFF. CDR3 nucleotides: TGTGCCAGCAGCTCTACAGGGGCGTATCAGAACACTGAAGCTTTCTTT.

V and J are TRBV7-2 and TRBJ1-4, with D perhaps TRBD1 (5 bases). Germline V lookup: CDR1 SGHTA, CDR2 FQGNSA. The CDR3 totals 14 residues. Trimming left V 2 bases short and J 6 bases short, with 10 bases between. As DNA, the CDR3 is TGTGCCAGCAGCTTATCGTTAGGGGATGAAAAACTGTTTTTT. This codes for CASSLSLGDEKLFF.

This clonotype has a count of ten or more. CDR3 coding DNA: TGTGCCAGCAGCGCCGTCTACGAGCAGTACTTC. As protein: CASSAVYEQYF. V gene TRBV2 combines with J gene TRBJ2-7, with unresolved D. V lost 6 bases and J 3 bases, leaving 6 bases between the germline ends. The V gene's germline CDR1 is SNHLY and CDR2 FYNNEI. There are 11 residues in the CDR3.

This chain uses TRBV5-6 with TRBJ2-7; the D gene could be TRBD1 or TRBD2 (5 bases each). Trimming pared 2 bases from V and 3 bases from J, leaving 18 bases between. Germline V gene data show CDR1 as SGHDT and CDR2 as YYEEEE. The CDR3 spans 16 residues. The DNA for the CDR3 is TGTGCCAGCAGCTTATGGGTACCAGGGAGCATCTACGAGCAGTACTTC. It codes for CASSLWVPGSIYEQYF.

This clonotype was detected ten times or more. This chain links TRBV10-3 with TRBJ2-6; D is perhaps TRBD1 (6 bases). Germline loops: CDR1 ENHRY, CDR2 SYGVKD. This CDR3 spans 15 amino acids. V was shortened by 11 bases and J by 0 bases, with 14 bases between the two germline ends. The CDR3 loop reads CAVGQPVSGANVLTF. The DNA for the CDR3 is TGTGCCGTAGGACAGCCGGTCTCTGGGGCCAACGTCCTGACTTTC.

This clonotype was detected once. The junction does not match germline at one end; this may be a read error. The chain employs TRBV7-9 and TRBJ2-5; D is unresolved. Per the germline V gene, CDR1 is SEHNR and CDR2 is FQNEAQ (reference sequence). The CDR3 is made up of 14 amino acids. The chain's CDR3 is CASSLAAVQEAQYF. CDR3 sequence (DNA): TGTGCCAGCAGCTTGGCGGCAGTCCAAGAGGCCCAGTACTTC. Complete variable domain (other parts from reference TRBV7-9 and TRBJ2-5): DTGVSQNPRHKITKRGQNVTFRCDPISEHNRLYWYRQTLGQGPEFLTYFQNEAQLEKSRLLSDRFSAERPKGSFSTLEIQRTEQGDSAMYLCASSLAAVQEAQYFGPGTRLLVL.

The table lists this clonotype with a count of one. Because the CDR3 is missing its conserved closing phenylalanine or tryptophan, this is likely a read error. The DNA for the CDR3 is TGCAGCGTAGGGTTAGGGACAGGGGCGCGCTACGAGCAGTACCTC. Encoded protein: CSVGLGTGARYEQYL. This chain uses TRBV29-1 with TRBJ2-7, with 10 bases lining up with TRBD1. The CDR3 has 15 residues. V lost 6 bases to trimming and J lost 3 bases; unmatched junction nucleotides: 11. Germline lookup yields CDR1 SQVTM and CDR2 ANQGSEA.

The chain has TRBV19 and TRBJ1-6; TRBD1 matches 9 bases. Germline V gene sequence: CDR1 LNHDA, CDR2 SQIVND (reference sequence). The CDR3 is made up of 14 amino acids. The junction had 6 bases not matched to a gene; V was cut back by 8 bases and J by 7 bases. CDR3: CASAPGQGNSPLHF. The CDR3 DNA reads as TGTGCCAGTGCCCCGGGACAGGGCAATTCACCCCTCCACTTT.

Comments on this clonotype: Compared with germline, one end of the junction differs, possibly owing to a read error. This chain joins TRBV7-2 and TRBJ2-5; no firm D call. This CDR3 has 17 residues. Germline CDR1 reads SGHTA; CDR2 reads FQGNSA. In DNA form, the CDR3 reads TGTGCCAGCAGTTCACCTCCCGCCGAGGCTAACGAAGAGACCCAGCACTTC. Protein sequence: CASSSPPAEANEETQHF.

This clonotype was observed at least ten times. V usage is TRBV7-8 and J usage is TRBJ2-5, with 8 bases matching TRBD2. The junction had 4 bases not matched to a gene; V was cut back by 3 bases and J by 4 bases. The CDR3 runs to 14 residues. The germline V gene encodes CDR1 SGHVS and CDR2 FQNEAQ. CDR3 sequence (DNA): TGTGCCAGCAGCTTCGGACTAGCCGCAGAGACCCAGTACTTC. The encoded protein is CASSFGLAAETQYF.

This clonotype was counted between two and nine times. The chain recombines TRBV13 with TRBJ1-2; D is uncertain. The V gene's germline CDR1 is PRHDT and CDR2 FYEKMQ (reference sequence). The CDR3 sequence is 15 residues long. Trimming removed 4 bases from V and 2 bases from J, with 14 bases in between. CDR3 region: CASSYFGGSNYGYTF. CDR3 nucleotides: TGTGCCAGCAGCTACTTCGGCGGTTCGAACTATGGCTACACCTTC. Full variable domain (remainder filled in from reference TRBV13 and TRBJ1-2): AAGVIQSPRHLIKEKRETATLKCYPIPRHDTVYWYQQGPGQDPQFLISFYEKMQSDKGSIPDRFSAQQFSDYHSELNMSSLELGDSALYFCASSYFGGSNYGYTFGSGTRLTVV.

This clonotype was counted many times. The CDR3 loop is CASSLQESTNEKLFF. CDR3 sequence (DNA): TGTGCCAGCAGCTTACAGGAATCAACTAATGAAAAACTGTTTTTT. The chain links TRBV7-9 to TRBJ1-4; D unclear. The CDR3 runs 15 residues. The V end was cut by 2 bases, the J end by 0 bases, with 7 bases between. Germline assignment: CDR1 SEHNR and CDR2 FQNEAQ (reference sequence).

The chain has TRBV14 and TRBJ1-3; D ambiguous. From germline, CDR1 is SGHDN and CDR2 FVKESK. This CDR3 comprises 17 residues. Trimming cost V 2 bases and J 0 bases, with 14 bases left between them. This CDR3 is CASSQLGNRVSGNTIYF. CDR3 coding DNA: TGTGCCAGCAGCCAATTGGGGAACCGAGTCTCTGGAAACACCATATATTTT.

The chain links TRBV20-1 to TRBJ2-7; D is possibly TRBD1 (6 bases). Germline CDR1 and CDR2: DFQATT and SNEGSKA (reference sequence). There are 15 residues in the CDR3. V was pared by 5 bases and J by 7 bases, with 24 bases between. The DNA for the CDR3 is TGCAGTGCTCCCGTCCCGGGACAAGGGGGAGAGGAGCAGTACTTC. Translated, it gives CSAPVPGQGGEEQYF.

This rearrangement joins TRBV7-2 to TRBJ2-7, with TRBD1 as a possible D gene (6 bases). The CDR3 has 13 amino acids. Germline CDR1 reads SGHTA; CDR2 reads FQGNSA. Trimming shortened V by 1 base and J by 6 bases, and 10 bases separated the two germline ends. CDR3 sequence: CASSLDIGGEQYF. In DNA, the CDR3 is TGTGCCAGCAGCTTAGACATAGGGGGCGAGCAGTACTTC.

The chain carries TRBV7-8 and TRBJ2-7; 10 nucleotides match TRBD2. This CDR3 is built from 16 residues. The V gene's germline CDR1 is SGHVS and CDR2 FQNEAQ. The V segment lost 5 bases and the J segment 4 bases; nucleotides outside the gene matches: 11. The CDR3, as DNA: TGTGCCAGCAGCCCTCCCCCGGGACTAGCGTTTTACGAGCAGTACTTC. Amino acids: CASSPPPGLAFYEQYF.

The chain has TRBV7-6 and TRBJ1-5; possibly TRBD1 for D (6 bases). Germline-derived CDR1 and CDR2 are SGHVS and FNYEAQ. The CDR3 contains 15 residues. V lost 1 base to trimming and J lost 14 bases, with 21 bases between them. CDR3 loop: CASSLEGGRGGYEHF. DNA for the CDR3: TGTGCCAGCAGCTTAGAAGGGGGGCGCGGGGGTTACGAGCATTTT.